This TCR beta chain stems from a study of identical twins (dated by TCRdb to 2016 to 2017). For the study in its entirety: To test whether fetal clonotypes persist, the study used deep sequencing on TCR alpha and beta repertoires from monozygotic twins, unrelated adults of various ages, and cord blood. To rule out contamination, the twin experiments were replicated at different times with different library preparation protocols. What the authors observed across the whole study: Zero-insertion analyses could be partly confounded by invariant T cells such as MAIT and iNKT, although diverse VJ usage argued against such confounding for most clonotypes. Compared with coincidental sharing between unrelated individuals, out-of-frame TCR alpha sequences shared between twins showed an excess of sequences with low generation probability. Abundant cord blood beta clonotypes had fewer insertions, young adult naive repertoires showed a similar but weaker trend, and memory repertoires showed no such trend. Recombination models systematically underestimated out-of-frame TCR alpha sharing in monozygotic twins but agreed with sharing between unrelated individuals. In beta out-of-frame sequences, excess twin sharing was weaker, because having fewer shared sequences lowered the signal-to-noise ratio. Because the same donors could not be followed over many years, conclusions were based on cross-sectional statistical analysis.

All donors were healthy Caucasians. Three pairs of female monozygotic twins, all aged roughly 18 to 29 years, were included in the twin cohort. Positive isolation kits from Invitrogen were used to isolate the CD4+ and CD8+ T cell populations. Receptors were amplified or captured by 5' RACE. The run used an Illumina HiSeq 2000. A universal primer binding site was introduced by template switching, and a unique molecular identifier was present in the final cDNA, enabling accurate counting of TCR cDNA molecules. Specific primers in the conserved constant-segment region were used to synthesize first-strand cDNA for the TCR alpha and beta chains. To control for contamination, each cDNA library was double barcoded with a SMART-Mk sample barcode plus Illumina barcodes. TruSeq adapter sequences and Illumina sample barcodes were added in two successive PCR steps. TCR alpha and beta cDNA libraries were sequenced on the Illumina HiSeq platform with custom primers. In the authors' own workflow: Unique molecular identifiers were extracted from raw reads with MiGEC, and CDR3 positions were determined with MiXCR. Recombination models were inferred per individual with the repgenHMM and IGoR tools using an EM algorithm. The tcR package in R was used for shared clonotype analysis, with sharing normalized by the product of cloneset sizes. Out-of-frame nonproductive sequences were analyzed to study raw recombination free of thymic and clonal selection effects. The raw public data were reprocessed by TCRdb itself: fastp quality trimming at Q25, MiXCR clonotype calling, in-frame beta chains only. Every CDR3 protein is listed once, alongside the most common genes and DNA of its rows. The V and J calls shown here were made by TCRdb, not taken from the authors' results. The sample table records a few hundred thousand distinct CDR3 sequences; about 8.3% of these occur just once. The ten top clones hold 3% of the sample.

The CDR3 runs 14 residues from the cysteine to the phenylalanine. Just the 42-base CDR3 DNA is kept, in frame starting at base 1. The CDR1 and CDR2 encoded by the germline V gene (reference sequence) are SEHNR and FQNEAQ. V is clipped by 6 bases and J by 4 bases, and the sequence between their germline boundaries is 13 bases long. Worth noting for this clonotype: There is no known antigen for this receptor. No per-base quality is available; no much larger clone lies one base away.

The sample was also linked to a second study, of yellow fever vaccine responses in identical twins. In that second paper, the authors write: The authors reported that the T cell response to vaccination in identical twins appeared partly convergent and partly personalized. The study precisely tracked vaccine-responding T cell clones in identical twins.

The chain is encoded by TRBV7-9 joined to TRBJ2-1, and perhaps TRBD2 as D gene, on 6 matching bases. Sequencing was done on a sample of CD8+ T cells sorted from blood. The receptor was derived from a woman under 30 in good health. The CDR3 amino acid sequence is: CASRPGVGYNEQFF. In nucleotides, the sequence is TGTGCCAGCAGGCCGGGAGTAGGGTACAATGAGCAGTTCTTC.